The clone carrying this T cell receptor beta chain was observed a handful of times. Its specificity is not known. Each CDR3 protein is one row after TCRdb ran MiXCR on the RT-PCR reads. The sample includes around 190,000 distinct CDR3 sequences, about an eighth seen only once; the top ten take about 25%. The record originates from a study of response to subunit inactivated influenza vaccine. Overall study findings and caveats: Each seasonal influenza vaccination, the authors suggested, recruits few new T cells.

Germline values: CDR1 MDHEN, CDR2 SYDVKM. CDR3 size: 17 residues. V dropped 3 bases and J dropped 1; count of bases not matched to a gene: 9. The clonotype was recovered from a man aged 50 to 59 who received an inactivated influenza vaccine. Source: CD8+ T cells sorted from PBMCs, taken 5 days after vaccination. The rearrangement links TRBV28 to TRBJ2-7, with TRBD2 identical over 10 bases. The CDR3 bases are TGTGCCAGCAGTTTGCTGAGCCTAGCGGGAGATTCCTACGAGCAGTACTTC. Amino acids: CASSLLSLAGDSYEQYF.